The TCR beta chain described here comes from a study of yellow fever vaccine responses in identical twins. Whole-study findings and limits: A vaccine T cell response that seemed partly convergent and partly personalized was reported in twins.

Per the germline V gene, CDR1 is SEHNR and CDR2 is FQNEAQ (reference sequence). The CDR3 runs 17 residues. Deletions cut 0 bases from V and 2 bases from J, with 15 bases between. This clonotype showed up just a few times. Its antigen is unidentified. One entry per CDR3 protein, called by TCRdb with MiXCR from the RT-PCR reads. The sample lists several thousand distinct CDR3 sequences; roughly 86% were seen once. This chain joins TRBV7-9 and TRBJ2-3; D unresolved. The receptor's source is a woman aged 18-29 years who received the yellow fever vaccine. Here the sequenced sample was T cells from blood (PBMCs), unsorted or a sorted subset (not recorded which), taken before or after yellow fever vaccination (not recorded which). Here the CDR3 reads CASSLALGRVTTDTQYF. The CDR3 DNA sequence: TGTGCCAGCAGCTTAGCCCTCGGTAGGGTGACCACAGATACGCAGTATTTT.